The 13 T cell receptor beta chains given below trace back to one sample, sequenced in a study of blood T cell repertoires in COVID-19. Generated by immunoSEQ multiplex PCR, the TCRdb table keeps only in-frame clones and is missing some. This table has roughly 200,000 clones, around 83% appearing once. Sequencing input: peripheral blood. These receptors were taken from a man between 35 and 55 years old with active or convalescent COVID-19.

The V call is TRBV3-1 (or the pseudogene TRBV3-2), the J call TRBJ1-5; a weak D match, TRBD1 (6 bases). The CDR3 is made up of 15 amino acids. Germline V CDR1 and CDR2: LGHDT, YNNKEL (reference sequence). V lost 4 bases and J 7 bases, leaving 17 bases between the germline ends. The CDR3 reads CASSLFRDTIQPQHF. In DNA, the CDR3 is TGTGCCAGCAGCCTTTTCCGGGACACAATACAGCCCCAGCATTTT.

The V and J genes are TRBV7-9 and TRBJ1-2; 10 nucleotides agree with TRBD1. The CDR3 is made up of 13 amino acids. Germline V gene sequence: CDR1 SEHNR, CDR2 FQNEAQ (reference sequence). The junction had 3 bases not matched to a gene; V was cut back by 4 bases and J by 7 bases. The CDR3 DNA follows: TGTGCCAGCAGCTCCGGGACAGGGGTTGGCTACACCTTC. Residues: CASSSGTGVGYTF.

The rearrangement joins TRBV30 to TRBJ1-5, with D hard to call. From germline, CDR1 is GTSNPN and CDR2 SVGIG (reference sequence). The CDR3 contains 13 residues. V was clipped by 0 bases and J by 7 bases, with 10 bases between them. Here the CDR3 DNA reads TGTGCCTGGAGTGTATCCGGGAAGCAGCCCCAGCATTTT. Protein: CAWSVSGKQPQHF.

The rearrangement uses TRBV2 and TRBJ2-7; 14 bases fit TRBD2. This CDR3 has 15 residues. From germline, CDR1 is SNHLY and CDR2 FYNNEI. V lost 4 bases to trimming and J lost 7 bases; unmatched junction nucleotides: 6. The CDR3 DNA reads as TGTGCCAGCAGTGGACTAGCGGGAGGGTATCGGGAGCAGTACTTC. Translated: CASSGLAGGYREQYF.

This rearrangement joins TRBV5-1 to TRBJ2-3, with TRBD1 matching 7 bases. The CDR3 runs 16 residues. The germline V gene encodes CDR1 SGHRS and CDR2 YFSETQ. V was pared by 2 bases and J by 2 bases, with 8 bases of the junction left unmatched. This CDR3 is CASSFVKGALTDTQYF. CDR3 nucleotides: TGCGCCAGCAGCTTTGTAAAGGGGGCCCTCACAGATACGCAGTATTTT. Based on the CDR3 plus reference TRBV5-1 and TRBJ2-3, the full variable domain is KAGVTQTPRYLIKTRGQQVTLSCSPISGHRSVSWYQQTPGQGLQFLFEYFSETQRNKGNFPGRFSGRQFSNSRSEMNVSTLELGDSALYLCASSFVKGALTDTQYFGPGTRLTVL.

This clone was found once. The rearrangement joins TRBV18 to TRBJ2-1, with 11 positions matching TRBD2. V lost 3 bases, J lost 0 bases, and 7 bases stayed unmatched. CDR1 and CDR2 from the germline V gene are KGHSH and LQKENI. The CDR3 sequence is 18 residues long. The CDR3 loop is CASSPWTSGPSSYNEQFF. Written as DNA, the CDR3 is TGTGCCAGCTCACCCTGGACTAGCGGGCCCAGCTCCTACAATGAGCAGTTCTTC. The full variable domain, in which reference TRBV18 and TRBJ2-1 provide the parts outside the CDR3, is NAGVMQNPRHLVRRRGQEARLRCSPMKGHSHVYWYRQLPEEGLKFMVYLQKENIIDESGMPKERFSAEFPKEGPSILRIQQVVRGDSAAYFCASSPWTSGPSSYNEQFFGPGTRLTVL.

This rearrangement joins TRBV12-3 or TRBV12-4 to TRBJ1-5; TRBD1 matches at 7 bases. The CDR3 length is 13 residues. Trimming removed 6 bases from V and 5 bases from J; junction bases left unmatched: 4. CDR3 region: CASSLTGHQPQHF. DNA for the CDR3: TGTGCCAGCAGCTTGACAGGGCATCAGCCCCAGCATTTT.

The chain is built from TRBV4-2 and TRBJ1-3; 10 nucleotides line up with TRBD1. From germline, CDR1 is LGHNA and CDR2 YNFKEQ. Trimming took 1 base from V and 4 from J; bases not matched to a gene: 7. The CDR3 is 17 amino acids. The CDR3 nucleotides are TGTGCCAGCAGCCAAGCCGTACCGGGACAGGGGGGAAACACCATATATTTT. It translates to CASSQAVPGQGGNTIYF.

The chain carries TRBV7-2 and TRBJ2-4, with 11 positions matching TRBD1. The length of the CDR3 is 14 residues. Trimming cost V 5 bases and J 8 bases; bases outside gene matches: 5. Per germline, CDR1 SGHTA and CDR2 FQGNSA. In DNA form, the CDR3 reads TGTGCCAGCAGCAAGGGACAGGGGGGAGACATTCAGTACTTC. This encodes CASSKGQGGDIQYF.

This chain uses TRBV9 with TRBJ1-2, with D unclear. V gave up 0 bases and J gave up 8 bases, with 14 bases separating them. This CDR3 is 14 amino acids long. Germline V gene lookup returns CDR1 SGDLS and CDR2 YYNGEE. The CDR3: CASSVDLGAGGYTF. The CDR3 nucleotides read TGTGCCAGCAGCGTAGACCTAGGCGCCGGGGGCTACACCTTC.

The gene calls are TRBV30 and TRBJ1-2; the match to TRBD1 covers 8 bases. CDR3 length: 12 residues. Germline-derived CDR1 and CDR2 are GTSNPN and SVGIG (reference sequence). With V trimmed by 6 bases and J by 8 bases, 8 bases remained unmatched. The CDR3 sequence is CACPQGANGYTF. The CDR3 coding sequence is TGTGCCTGTCCGCAGGGGGCAAACGGCTACACCTTC. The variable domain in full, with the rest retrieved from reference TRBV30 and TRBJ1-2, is SQTIHQWPATLVQPVGSPLSLECTVEGTSNPNLYWYRQAAGRGLQLLFYSVGIGQISSEVPQNLSASRPQDRQFILSSKKLLLSDSGFYLCACPQGANGYTFGSGTRLTVV.

CDR3 in amino acids: CASSQSNPGQGTGNTIYF. DNA for the CDR3: TGTGCCAGCAGCCAATCGAACCCGGGACAGGGGACTGGAAACACCATATATTTT. The gene calls are TRBV16 and TRBJ1-3, with 10 bases fitting TRBD1. This CDR3 is built from 18 residues. V was pared by 0 bases and J by 2 bases, with 7 bases of the junction left unmatched. Germline V gene lookup returns CDR1 KGHSY and CDR2 FQNENV.

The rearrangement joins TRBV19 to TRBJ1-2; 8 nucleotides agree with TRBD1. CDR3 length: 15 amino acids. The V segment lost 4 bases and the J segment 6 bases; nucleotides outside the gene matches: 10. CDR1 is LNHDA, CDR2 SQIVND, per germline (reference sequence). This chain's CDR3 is CASSTGQGKVDGYTF. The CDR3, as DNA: TGTGCCAGTAGTACCGGACAGGGTAAGGTAGATGGCTACACCTTC.